Shown below are 5 T cell receptor beta chains from a single sample sequenced in a study of cytomegalovirus exposure and HLA in healthy donors. PCR employed 60 Vbeta and 13 Jbeta primers. Sequenced by immunoSEQ multiplex PCR; TCRdb stores in-frame clones only, minus some. Of over 110,000 clones listed, over 70% are singletons. The sample consisted of PBMCs. These receptors all come from a middle-aged man in good health and CMV-seronegative.

The chain combines TRBV6-6 with TRBJ2-3; tentatively, D is TRBD1 (6 bases). There are 13 residues in the CDR3. The ends were cut back, 5 bases at V and 3 bases at J, with 9 bases in the middle. From germline, CDR1 is MNHNY and CDR2 SVGAGI (reference sequence). The CDR3 loop is CASSTGQTDTQYF. CDR3 sequence (DNA): TGTGCCAGCAGTACAGGACAGACAGATACGCAGTATTTT.

The genes are TRBV19 and TRBJ2-7, with TRBD1 as a possible D gene (5 bases). V lost 1 base and J 4 bases, leaving 14 bases between the germline ends. The CDR3 covers 15 residues. The germline V gene has CDR1 LNHDA and CDR2 SQIVND (reference sequence). CDR3 DNA sequence: TGTGCCAGTAGTATAGCAAGGCCAGGGTCATACGAGCAGTACTTC. Protein product: CASSIARPGSYEQYF.

This sequence joins TRBV7-8 and TRBJ2-6; D is possibly TRBD1 (6 bases). Germline V gives CDR1 SGHVS, CDR2 FQNEAQ. The CDR3 contains 15 residues. V was clipped by 3 bases and J by 7 bases, with 13 bases between them. The chain's CDR3 is CASSFQGTRANVLTF. The CDR3 bases are TGTGCCAGCAGCTTTCAGGGGACCCGCGCCAACGTCCTGACTTTC.

This chain uses TRBV25-1 with TRBJ1-2; 7 positions agree with TRBD1. CDR1 is MGHDK and CDR2 is SYGVNS in the germline V gene. This CDR3 spans 15 amino acids. The trim removed 5 bases at V and 2 bases at J, leaving 8 bases unmatched. CDR3 DNA sequence: TGTGCCAGCAGTCCGACGGGACAGTTAAACTATGGCTACACCTTC. This translates into CASSPTGQLNYGYTF.

This clone came up a few times. The chain links TRBV7-2 to TRBJ2-1; TRBD2 matches 10 bases. The V segment lost 2 bases and the J segment 6 bases; nucleotides outside the gene matches: 4. The CDR3 has 15 residues. Germline V lookup: CDR1 SGHTA, CDR2 FQGNSA. The CDR3 nucleotides are TGTGCCAGCAGCTTAAGCGGGGGGGGCCGCAATGAGCAGTTCTTC. This codes for CASSLSGGGRNEQFF.